This T cell receptor beta chain stems from a study of read filtering for tumor transcriptome and immune sequencing (dated by TCRdb to the early 2020s). With respect to the entire study: The cohort was composed of 16 to 20 male and some 15 female patients, with a mean age of approximately 70 years and an age range of about 40 to 90. By revised international staging, fewer than ten patients were R-ISS I, 16 were R-ISS II and about seven were R-ISS III. After DNase treatment, whole-transcriptome libraries were prepared with the TruSeq RNA Access Library Prep Kit. Per sample, about 3.5 to 11 million TCR-region mapped reads were obtained with IR-seq, compared with only about 80 to 1,300 with RNA-seq. The study compared TCR repertoires from targeted immune repertoire sequencing and bulk whole-transcriptome sequencing run on the same bone marrow samples. One of the main goals was to work out a read-filtering strategy for immune repertoire data, in particular whether clonotypes backed by only a single read should be removed. Overall study results and their limits: Single-read clonotypes made up roughly 80% of clonotypes but only 3% to 4.5% of total reads in IR-seq, compared with more than 65% of clonotypes and around 45% of reads in RNA-seq. Clonotypes were captured by IR-seq at much higher depth and more reliably than by RNA-seq, and smaller IR-seq throughput was sufficient for identification of most shared clonotypes. The correlation between IR-seq and RNA-seq shared clonotype proportions rose when single-read clonotypes were removed. Rather than purified T cells, the sorted CD138-negative fraction was a mixed bone marrow immune population.

Starting from 400 ng RNA, TCR libraries were constructed with the Immunoverse kit using molecular barcoded adaptors that cover the alpha/delta and beta/gamma chains. TCR library preparation was performed with the same RNA that was used for transcriptome sequencing. An Illumina HiSeq 4000 with 2 x 150 cycles was used to sequence the TCR libraries. The study's own analysis went as follows. Using MiXCR, which included quality filtering and error correction, TCR reads were aligned to human V, D, J and C references and then assembled into CDR3 clonotypes. Clonotype counts and gene usage diversity were analyzed with the tcR package in R. For inspection of raw mapping reads, RNA-seq reads were mapped by STAR aligner version 2.5.3a onto GRCh37 of the human genome. To test the effect of sequencing depth on detected clonotypes, IR-seq fastq files were randomly downsampled using Seqtk 1.3. TCRdb itself trimmed the public reads at Q25 with fastp, ran MiXCR and retained productive beta chains. Duplicate CDR3 protein sequences are folded into a single record with the most common DNA and genes. These V and J calls derive from TCRdb rather than the authors' analysis. Present in this sample are 75,000 to 90,000 distinct CDR3 sequences, about 12% of which were seen just once. Together, the top ten hold around 14% of the sample.

Bone marrow was sampled from every patient at the time of active disease. Isolation of bone marrow mononuclear cells was performed by Ficoll-Hypaque density gradient centrifugation. Myeloma plasma cells were removed and CD138-negative cells were collected by negative selection after labeling with CD138 magnetic microbeads on a MACS separator. Flow cytometry on an Attune NxT with CD138 antibodies was used to check the purity of the isolated cells. Total RNA was extracted with TRIzol reagent and quantified with a NanoDrop spectrophotometer. For each patient, the CD138-negative bone marrow sample underwent paired RNA-seq and IR-seq. This clonotype occurred many times. No antigen is known for it. Base qualities are not provided; no much larger clone lies one nucleotide away. CDR1 and CDR2 (SGHRS, YFSETQ) derive from the germline V gene. V loses 4 bases of germline sequence and J loses 5 bases, and the interval between the two ends is 12 bases. Counted from cysteine to phenylalanine, this CDR3 has 14 amino acids. Just the 42-base CDR3 DNA is kept, in frame starting at base 1.

This clonotype was sampled from a donor aged 40 or older with multiple myeloma. Sequenced material: a population of CD138-negative cells sorted from bone marrow. The cell subset or site label, read with the paper, signifies: bone marrow mononuclear cells depleted of CD138+ plasma/myeloma cells by negative magnetic selection. Recombination joined TRBV5-1 with TRBJ1-4, with the D gene not confidently named. The nucleotide sequence reads TGCGCCAGCAGCCAATTTGGAGAAAATGAAAAACTGTTTTTT. Its translation reads: CASSQFGENEKLFF. Joined to the reference TRBV5-1 and TRBJ1-4 proteins, this CDR3 gives the full variable domain: KAGVTQTPRYLIKTRGQQVTLSCSPISGHRSVSWYQQTPGQGLQFLFEYFSETQRNKGNFPGRFSGRQFSNSRSEMNVSTLELGDSALYLCASSQFGENEKLFFGSGTQLSVL.